The clone carrying this TCR beta chain appeared a few times. The antigen is not known. These data originate in a study of beta chain features in type 1 diabetes. General study findings and limits: TCRB CDR3 length was moderately but significantly reduced in all four CD4+ subsets of Type 1 diabetes patients.

This CDR3 contains 17 residues. The V gene end was trimmed by 3 bases and the J gene end by 7 bases; junction bases not matched to a gene: 13. CDR1 and CDR2 from the germline V gene are SGHNT and YYREEE (reference sequence). Reverse transcribing all isolated RNA meant expressed TCRB transcripts were sequenced. Produced via immunoSEQ multiplex PCR; TCRdb's table is partial and in-frame only. The table shows some 290,000 clones, with around an eighth occurring only once. The V gene is TRBV5-4, the J gene TRBJ2-2, with 9 bases aligning to TRBD2. Sequenced sample: naive CD4+ T cells from blood. This receptor was taken from a man in his thirties or forties with type 1 diabetes. The CDR3 loop is CASSYSLRTSVGGELFF. In nucleotides, the CDR3 is TGTGCCAGCAGCTATTCCCTCCGGACTAGCGTCGGCGGGGAGCTGTTTTTT.